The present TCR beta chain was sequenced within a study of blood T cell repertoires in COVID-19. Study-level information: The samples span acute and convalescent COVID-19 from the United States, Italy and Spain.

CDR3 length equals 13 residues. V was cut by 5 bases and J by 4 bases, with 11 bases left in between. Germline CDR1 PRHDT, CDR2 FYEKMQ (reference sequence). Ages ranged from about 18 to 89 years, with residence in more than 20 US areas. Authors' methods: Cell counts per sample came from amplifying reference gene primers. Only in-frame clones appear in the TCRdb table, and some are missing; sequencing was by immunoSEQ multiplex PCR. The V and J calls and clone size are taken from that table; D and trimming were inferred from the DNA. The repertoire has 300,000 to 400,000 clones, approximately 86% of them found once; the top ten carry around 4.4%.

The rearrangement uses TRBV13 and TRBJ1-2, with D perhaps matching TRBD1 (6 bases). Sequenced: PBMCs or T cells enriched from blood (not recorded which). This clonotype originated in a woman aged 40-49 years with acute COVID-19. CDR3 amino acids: CASSAGQSYGYTF. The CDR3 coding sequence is TGTGCCAGCAGCGCCGGACAGAGCTATGGCTACACCTTC.